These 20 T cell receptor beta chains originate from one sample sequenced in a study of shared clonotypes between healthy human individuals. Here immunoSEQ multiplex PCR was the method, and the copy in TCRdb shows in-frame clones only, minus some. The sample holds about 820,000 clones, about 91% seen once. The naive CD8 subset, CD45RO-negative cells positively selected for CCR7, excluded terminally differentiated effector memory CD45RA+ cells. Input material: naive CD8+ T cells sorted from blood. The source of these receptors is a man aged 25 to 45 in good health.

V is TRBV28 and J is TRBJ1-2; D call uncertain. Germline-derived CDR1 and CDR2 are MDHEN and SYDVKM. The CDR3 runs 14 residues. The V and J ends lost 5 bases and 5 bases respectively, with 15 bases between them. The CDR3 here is CASSPGPVGYGYTF. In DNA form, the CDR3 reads TGTGCCAGCAGTCCCGGACCGGTGGGGTATGGCTACACCTTC.

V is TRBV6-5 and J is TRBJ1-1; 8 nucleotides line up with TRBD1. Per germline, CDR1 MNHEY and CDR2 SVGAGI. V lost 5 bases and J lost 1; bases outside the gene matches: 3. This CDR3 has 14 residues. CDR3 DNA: TGTGCCAGCAGTGAAGGACAGGGGAACACTGAAGCTTTCTTT. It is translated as CASSEGQGNTEAFF.

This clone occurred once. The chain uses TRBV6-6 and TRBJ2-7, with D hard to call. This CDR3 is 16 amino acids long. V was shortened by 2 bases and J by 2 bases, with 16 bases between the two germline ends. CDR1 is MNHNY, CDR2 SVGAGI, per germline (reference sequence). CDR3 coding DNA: TGTGCCAGCAGTTACCCAACAAGGAAGGGAACCTACGAGCAGTACTTC. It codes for CASSYPTRKGTYEQYF.

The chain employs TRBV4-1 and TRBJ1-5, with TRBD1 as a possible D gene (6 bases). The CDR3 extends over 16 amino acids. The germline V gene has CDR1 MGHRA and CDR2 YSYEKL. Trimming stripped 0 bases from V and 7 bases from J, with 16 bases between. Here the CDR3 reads CASSQDGTPSNQPQHF. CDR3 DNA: TGCGCCAGCAGCCAAGATGGGACACCCAGTAACCAGCCCCAGCATTTT.

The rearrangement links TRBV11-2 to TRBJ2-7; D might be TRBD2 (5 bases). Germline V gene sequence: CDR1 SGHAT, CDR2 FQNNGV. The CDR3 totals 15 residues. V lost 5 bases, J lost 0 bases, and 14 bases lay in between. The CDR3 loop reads CASSQVRGSSYEQYF. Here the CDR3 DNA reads TGTGCCAGCAGCCAGGTACGGGGAAGCTCCTACGAGCAGTACTTC.

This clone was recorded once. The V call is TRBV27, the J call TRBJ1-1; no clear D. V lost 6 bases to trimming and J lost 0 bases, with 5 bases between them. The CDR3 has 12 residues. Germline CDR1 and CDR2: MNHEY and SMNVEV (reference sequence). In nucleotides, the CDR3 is TGTGCCAGCAGGTCTCTGAACACTGAAGCTTTCTTT. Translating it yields CASRSLNTEAFF.

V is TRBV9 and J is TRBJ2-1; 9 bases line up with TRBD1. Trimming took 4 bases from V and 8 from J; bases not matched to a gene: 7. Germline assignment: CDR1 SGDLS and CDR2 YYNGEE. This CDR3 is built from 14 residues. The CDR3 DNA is TGTGCCAGCAGCACCGGGACAGGGTTCCATGAGCAGTTCTTC. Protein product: CASSTGTGFHEQFF. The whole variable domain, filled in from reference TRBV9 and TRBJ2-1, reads DSGVTQTPKHLITATGQRVTLRCSPRSGDLSVYWYQQSLDQGLQFLIQYYNGEERAKGNILERFSAQQFPDLHSELNLSSLELGDSALYFCASSTGTGFHEQFFGPGTRLTVL.

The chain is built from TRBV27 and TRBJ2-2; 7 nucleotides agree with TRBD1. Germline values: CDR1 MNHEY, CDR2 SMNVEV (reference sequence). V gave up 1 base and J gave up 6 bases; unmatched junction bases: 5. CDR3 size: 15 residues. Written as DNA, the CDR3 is TGTGCCAGCAGTTTATACCCAGGGGGTTCCGGGGAGCTGTTTTTT. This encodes CASSLYPGGSGELFF.

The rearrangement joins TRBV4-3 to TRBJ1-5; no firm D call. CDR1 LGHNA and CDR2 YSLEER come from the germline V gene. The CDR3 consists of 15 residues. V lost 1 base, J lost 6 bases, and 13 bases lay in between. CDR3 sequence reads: CASSQVAGVGQPQHF. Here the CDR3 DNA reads TGCGCCAGCAGCCAAGTGGCCGGGGTGGGTCAGCCCCAGCATTTT.

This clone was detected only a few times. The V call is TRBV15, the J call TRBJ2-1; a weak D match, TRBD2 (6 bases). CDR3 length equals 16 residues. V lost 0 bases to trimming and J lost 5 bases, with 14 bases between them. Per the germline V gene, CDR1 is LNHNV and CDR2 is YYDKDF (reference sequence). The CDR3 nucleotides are TGTGCCACCAGCAGAGATCTGGCGGGACTCGACAATGAGCAGTTCTTC. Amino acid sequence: CATSRDLAGLDNEQFF.

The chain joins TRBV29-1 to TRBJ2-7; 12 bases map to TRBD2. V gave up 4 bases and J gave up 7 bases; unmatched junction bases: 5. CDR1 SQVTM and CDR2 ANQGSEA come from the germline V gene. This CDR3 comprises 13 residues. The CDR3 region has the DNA TGCAGCGTTGGACTAGCGGGAGTGCCGGAGCAGTACTTC. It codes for CSVGLAGVPEQYF.

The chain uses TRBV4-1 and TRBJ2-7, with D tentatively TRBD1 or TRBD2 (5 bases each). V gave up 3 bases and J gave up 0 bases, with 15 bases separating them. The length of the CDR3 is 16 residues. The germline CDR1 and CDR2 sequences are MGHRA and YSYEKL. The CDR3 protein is CASSHRGTARSYEQYF. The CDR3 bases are TGCGCCAGCAGCCACCGTGGGACCGCCCGCTCCTACGAGCAGTACTTC.

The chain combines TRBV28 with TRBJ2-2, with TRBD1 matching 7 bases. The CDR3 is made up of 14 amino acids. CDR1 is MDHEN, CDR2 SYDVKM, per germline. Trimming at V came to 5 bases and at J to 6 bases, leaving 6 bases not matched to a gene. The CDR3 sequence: CASSPLTGAGELFF. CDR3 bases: TGTGCCAGCAGTCCCTTAACAGGGGCCGGGGAGCTGTTTTTT. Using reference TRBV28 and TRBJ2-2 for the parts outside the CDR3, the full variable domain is DVKVTQSSRYLVKRTGEKVFLECVQDMDHENMFWYRQDPGLGLRLIYFSYDVKMKEKGDIPEGYSVSREKKERFSLILESASTNQTSMYLCASSPLTGAGELFFGEGSRLTVL.

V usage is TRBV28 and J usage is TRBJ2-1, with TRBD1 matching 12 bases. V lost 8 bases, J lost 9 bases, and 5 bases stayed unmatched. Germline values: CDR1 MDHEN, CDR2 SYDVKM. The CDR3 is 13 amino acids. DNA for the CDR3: TGTGCCAGCTCGGGACAGGGGGCGGTTGAGCAGTTCTTC. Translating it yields CASSGQGAVEQFF. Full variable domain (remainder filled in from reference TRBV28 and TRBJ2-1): DVKVTQSSRYLVKRTGEKVFLECVQDMDHENMFWYRQDPGLGLRLIYFSYDVKMKEKGDIPEGYSVSREKKERFSLILESASTNQTSMYLCASSGQGAVEQFFGPGTRLTVL.

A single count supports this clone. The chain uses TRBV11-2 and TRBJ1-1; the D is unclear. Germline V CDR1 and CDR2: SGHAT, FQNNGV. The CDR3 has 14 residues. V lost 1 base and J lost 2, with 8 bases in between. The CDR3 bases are TGTGCCAGCAGCTTAGTACTTCATAACACTGAAGCTTTCTTT. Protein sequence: CASSLVLHNTEAFF.

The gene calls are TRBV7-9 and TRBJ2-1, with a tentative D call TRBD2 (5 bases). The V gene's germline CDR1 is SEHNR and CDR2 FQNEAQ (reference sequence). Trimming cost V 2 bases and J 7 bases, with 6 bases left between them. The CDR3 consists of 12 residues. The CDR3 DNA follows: TGTGCCAGCAGCTTACGACTAAATGAGCAGTTCTTC. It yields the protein CASSLRLNEQFF.

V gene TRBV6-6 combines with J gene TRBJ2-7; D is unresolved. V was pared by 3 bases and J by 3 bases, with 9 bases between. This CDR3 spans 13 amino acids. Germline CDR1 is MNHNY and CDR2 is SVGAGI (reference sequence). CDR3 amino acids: CASSYRLGYEQYF. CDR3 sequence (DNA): TGTGCCAGCAGTTATCGCTTAGGCTACGAGCAGTACTTC.

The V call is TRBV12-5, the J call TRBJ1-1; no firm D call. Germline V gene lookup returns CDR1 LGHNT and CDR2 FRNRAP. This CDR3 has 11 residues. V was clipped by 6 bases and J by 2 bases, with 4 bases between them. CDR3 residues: CASGVNTEAFF. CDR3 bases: TGTGCTAGTGGGGTTAACACTGAAGCTTTCTTT. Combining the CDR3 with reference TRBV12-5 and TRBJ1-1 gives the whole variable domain DARVTQTPRHKVTEMGQEVTMRCQPILGHNTVFWYRQTMMQGLELLAYFRNRAPLDDSGMPKDRFSAEMPDATLATLKIQPSEPRDSAVYFCASGVNTEAFFGQGTRLTVV.

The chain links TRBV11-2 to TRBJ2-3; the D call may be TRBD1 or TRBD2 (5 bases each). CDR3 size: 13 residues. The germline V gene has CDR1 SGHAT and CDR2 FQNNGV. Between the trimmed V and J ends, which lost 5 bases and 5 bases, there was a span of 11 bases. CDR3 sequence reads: CASSPRGGDTQYF. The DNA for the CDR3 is TGTGCCAGCAGCCCACGTGGGGGAGATACGCAGTATTTT.

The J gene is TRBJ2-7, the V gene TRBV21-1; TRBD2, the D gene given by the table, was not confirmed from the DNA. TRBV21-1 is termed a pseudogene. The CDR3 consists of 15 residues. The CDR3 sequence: CASLGGTSGTYEQYF. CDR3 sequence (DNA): TGTGCCAGCCTGGGGGGAACTAGCGGGACCTACGAGCAGTACTTC.